The rows below give T cell receptor beta chains drawn from one sample of a study of cytomegalovirus exposure and HLA in healthy donors. Produced via immunoSEQ multiplex PCR; TCRdb's table is partial and in-frame only. Of roughly 150,000 clones in the sample, 94% were seen once. Sequencing was performed on PBMCs. These receptors all stem from a young man in good health and CMV-seropositive. CDR3s include the opening cysteine and the closing phenylalanine or tryptophan. D genes are given only for firm matches. Clone size is shown for a subset of rows, as once, few, many or a class of expanded clone.

V	J	D	size	DNA	CDR3
TRBV15	TRBJ1-1	TRBD1	few	TGTGCCACCAGCAGGGGACAGGGCCAGACTGAAGCTTTCTTT	CATSRGQGQTEAFF
TRBV10-3	TRBJ1-1	TRBD1	.	TGTGCCATCAGTGAGTCGAAGGGACAGATCATTGAAGCTTTCTTT	CAISESKGQIIEAFF
TRBV5-4	TRBJ2-2	TRBD2	.	TGTGCCAGCAGCTTGGGGGGGACTAGCGGGCACACCGGGGAGCTGTTTTTT	CASSLGGTSGHTGELFF
TRBV5-1	TRBJ2-5	.	.	TGCGCCAGCAGCCCCTCCGAGTTCCGACCGGGGGCCCAGTACTTC	CASSPSEFRPGAQYF
TRBV28	TRBJ2-5	.	.	TGTGCCAGCGGCATTCTCCGAGAGACCCAGTACTTC	CASGILRETQYF
TRBV5-1	TRBJ2-1	.	.	TGCGCCAGCAGCTTAGGTGAGGGTTCGGATGAGCAGTTCTTC	CASSLGEGSDEQFF
TRBV18	TRBJ1-5	.	once	TGTGCCAGCTCACCCTTCGGGAGGGTTGCGGGTCAGCCCCAGCATTTT	CASSPFGRVAGQPQHF
TRBV6-1	TRBJ2-2	TRBD2	.	TGTGCCAGCAGTGTCGTCGCTAGCGGAAACACCGGGGAGCTGTTTTTT	CASSVVASGNTGELFF
TRBV13	TRBJ2-7	TRBD2	.	TGTGCCAGCAGCCCCAGACTAGCGGGAGTAGGCGAGCAGTACTTC	CASSPRLAGVGEQYF
TRBV7-8	TRBJ1-5	TRBD1	.	TGTGCCAGCAGCCTCGGGGACAGGATCCATCAGCCCCAGCATTTT	CASSLGDRIHQPQHF
TRBV14	TRBJ1-1	TRBD1	.	TGTGCCAGCAGCCAAGATTGGCCTCCAGGGGGCTATACTGAAGCTTTCTTT	CASSQDWPPGGYTEAFF
TRBV5-1	TRBJ1-2	.	few	TGCGCCAGCAGCCCGGAGGGTGGGCCCTATGGCTACACCTTC	CASSPEGGPYGYTF
TRBV2	TRBJ1-5	.	few	TGTGCCAGCACCCCACAATACAATCAGCCCCAGCATTTT	CASTPQYNQPQHF
TRBV6-5	TRBJ1-3	.	.	TGTGCCAGCAGCCCTCTCGACAGTAACAGAAACACCATATATTTT	CASSPLDSNRNTIYF
TRBV2	TRBJ2-3	.	.	TGTGCCAGCAGGGCAGGACAGTTCAGTACAGATACGCAGTATTTT	CASRAGQFSTDTQYF
TRBV28	TRBJ2-1	TRBD1	.	TGTGCCAGCGAATTTCGGGACAGCTCCAATGAGCAGTTCTTC	CASEFRDSSNEQFF
TRBV7-9	TRBJ2-2	TRBD1	.	TGTGCCAGCAGCCAGCCGGGACAGGGGGCACGGGGCACCGGGGAGCTGTTTTTT	CASSQPGQGARGTGELFF
TRBV7-9	TRBJ1-2	TRBD1	.	TGTGCCAGCAGCACAACCGGGACAGGGCTCGTCCGTGGCTACACCTTC	CASSTTGTGLVRGYTF
TRBV4-1	TRBJ2-7	.	.	TGCGCCAGCAGCCAAGATTGGGATACAGGCGAGCAGTACTTC	CASSQDWDTGEQYF
TRBV18	TRBJ1-1	TRBD1	.	TGTGCCAGCTCACCCAGGACAGGAGACACTGAAGCTTTCTTT	CASSPRTGDTEAFF
TRBV6-6	TRBJ1-5	TRBD1	.	TGTGCCAGCAGTTACGGGGGGACAGGGGGAGGTCAGCCCCAGCATTTT	CASSYGGTGGGQPQHF
TRBV2	TRBJ1-5	.	.	TGTGCCAGCAGTGAAGCGGGACATGGACAGCCCCAGCATTTT	CASSEAGHGQPQHF
TRBV18	TRBJ1-3	.	.	TGTGCCAGCTCACCAGACAACTCTGGAAACACCATATATTTT	CASSPDNSGNTIYF
TRBV5-1	TRBJ2-7	TRBD2	.	TGCGCCAGCAGCTTGGTACTAGCGGGATCCGGCGAGCAGTACTTC	CASSLVLAGSGEQYF
TRBV5-6	TRBJ1-1	.	.	TGTGCCAGCAGTTCCGGACGGGGGGATGAAGCTTTCTTT	CASSSGRGDEAFF
TRBV21-1	TRBJ2-7	.	.	TGTGCCAGCAGCAAAGACGAGGGCTCCTACGAGCAGTACTTC	CASSKDEGSYEQYF
TRBV5-1	TRBJ2-5	.	.	TGCGCCAGCAGCTTGGAGTCGGGACAAGAGACCCAGTACTTC	CASSLESGQETQYF
TRBV27	TRBJ2-2	TRBD1	.	TGTGCCAGCAGCCGTCAGGGGGCAGTCGGGGAGCTGTTTTTT	CASSRQGAVGELFF
TRBV27	TRBJ2-7	TRBD2	.	TGTGCCAGCAGTTCCTATAGCGGGAGGGCCTACGAGCAGTACTTC	CASSSYSGRAYEQYF
TRBV13	TRBJ1-3	TRBD1	.	TGTGCCAGCAGCCAAACAGGGGGTAGAGGAAACACCATATATTTT	CASSQTGGRGNTIYF
TRBV6-1	TRBJ2-7	.	.	TGTGCCAGCATTATGACAAGGGGCTACGAGCAGTACTTC	CASIMTRGYEQYF
TRBV2	TRBJ1-2	TRBD1	.	TGTGCCAGCAGTGAATCGGATACACAGGGGCTATATGGCTACACCTTC	CASSESDTQGLYGYTF
TRBV10-3	TRBJ1-6	.	once	TGTGCCATCAGTGAGCTATTAGGGGCCCAATCACCCCTCCACTTT	CAISELLGAQSPLHF
TRBV6-6	TRBJ2-5	TRBD2	once	TGTGCCAGCAGCGGCGGGAGATCAGAGACCCAGTACTTC	CASSGGRSETQYF
TRBV10-3	TRBJ2-5	.	.	TGTGCCACCCAGGCAGGCCTCCAAGAGACCCAGTACTTC	CATQAGLQETQYF
TRBV6-5	TRBJ1-4	.	.	TGTGCCAGCAGTTATTCTGGAGCAACTAATGAAAAACTGTTTTTT	CASSYSGATNEKLFF
TRBV5-1	TRBJ1-4	.	.	TGCGCCAGCAGCTTGATCTCCGGGTCAAACACTAATGAAAAACTGTTTTTT	CASSLISGSNTNEKLFF
TRBV2	TRBJ2-5	.	.	TGTGCCAGCAGTGAGACTCTGCAAGAGACCCAGTACTTC	CASSETLQETQYF
TRBV19	TRBJ1-2	.	.	TGTGCCAGTAGTGGATCAGGGGTCTATGGCTACACCTTC	CASSGSGVYGYTF